This T cell receptor beta chain was sequenced for a study of T cell responses to AZD1222 COVID-19 vaccine (dated by TCRdb to the early 2020s). Regarding the research as a whole: AZD1222 recipients given second doses at about 4 weeks or at about 12 weeks were pooled, since spike-specific TCR depth and breadth were not found to differ between the two schedules. TCR sequencing was performed for 230 to 250 trial participants, of whom some 200 were given two doses of AZD1222 and approximately 25 were given two doses of MenACWY control vaccine. Trial participants were enrolled by age into 18-55, 56-69 and 70-plus year subgroups, with about 150, 28 and 57 TCR-sequenced participants respectively.

For this clone: The antigen it recognizes is unknown. No base quality values were provided; no much bigger clone lies one nucleotide off.

Study-wide findings and limitations: Participants were mostly white British and included more females than males, and it was suggested by the authors that clonal diversity may have been underestimated. No day 14 peak-response samples were available, so repertoires were characterized only after the peak T cell response. In the small 56-69-year group, the increase in depth fell short of significance, most likely because of low power. Conclusions about previously exposed vaccinees were limited because only a handful of AZD1222 recipients were SARS-CoV-2 seropositive at baseline. After two AZD1222 doses, both the breadth and the depth of spike-specific TCRs were significantly higher than at day 0 and than in MenACWY recipients. Reportedly, almost half of the unique spike-specific TCRs recognized epitopes lying outside the regions that are mutated in the B.1.351 and B.1.1.7 variants. The whole spike protein was spanned by vaccine-associated CD4 TCRs, and dominant responses were seen in regions 160-218 and 743-854.

The CDR3 spans 12 residues, from the cysteine through the phenylalanine. The entry retains the CDR3 DNA only, 36 bases that are in frame from base 1. The junction shows trimming of 2 bases on V and 7 bases on J, plus 8 bases between the germline ends. According to the germline V gene, CDR1 reads MDHEN and CDR2 reads SYDVKM. The time point label, read with the paper, signifies: baseline before first vaccination. Vaccinee samples were obtained from the UK trials COV001 and COV002, which included a single-blind randomized controlled phase 2/3 trial of AZD1222 (ChAdOx1 nCoV-19) in healthy adults. For TCRbeta chain sequencing, PBMC samples from trial participants were taken at day 0 and at day 28 after the second dose. The CDR3 regions of human TCRbeta chains were analyzed by immunosequencing. Per the source publication's procedure: TCRs in the repertoires were matched against a reference library of SARS-CoV-2-specific TCRs that had been generated with the MIRA antigen-specificity platform. Breadth meant the fraction of unique TCRs that were SARS-CoV-2-associated, whereas depth meant the fraction of total T cells that were SARS-CoV-2-associated. Each spike-specific TCR was assigned to its reactive spike region and to a CD4 or CD8 class using the MIRA data. Log10-transformed breadth and depth values were compared by one-way ANOVA with Sidak's multiple comparisons tests. This immuneACCESS table, as held by TCRdb, lists in-frame sequences with V and J called but not all clones. Of the missing ones, under half trace to an unresolved V gene in checked studies; the others have no known cause. The V and J calls and clone size were taken over from that table, and D and trimming were inferred from the DNA. This sample lists roughly 100,000 clones; 86% were detected once. The ten biggest clones cover 5% of the sample.

The V and J genes are TRBV28 and TRBJ1-2; the D gene is unclear. Sequenced material: peripheral blood, taken on day 0 of AZD1222 vaccination. This receptor was identified in an adult in good health. The CDR3 region reads CASSLADRGYTF. In nucleotides, the sequence is TGTGCCAGCAGTTTAGCAGACCGTGGCTACACCTTC.